This paragraph reports one T cell receptor (beta chain). Its antigen is not identified. The treatment was: oral pan-JAK inhibitor, 5-10 mg twice daily. cDNA prepared by RNA extraction and subsequent reverse transcription served as the template for sequencing. Here immunoSEQ multiplex PCR was the method, and the copy in TCRdb shows in-frame clones only, minus some. Here the sample spans about 180,000 clones, roughly 60% being singletons. These data come from a study of CD8+ T cells in alopecia areata. Notes on the study in general: Sequencing of scalp samples also captures resident alphabeta T cells of normal skin.

The clonotype originates from a human donor with alopecia areata. Sequencing was performed on CD4+ T cells sorted from blood, taken between weeks 55 and 65, from a patient treated with tofacitinib.

Here the CDR3 reads CASSPPGLYEQYF. CDR3 sequence (DNA): TGTGCCAGCTCACCACCGGGACTCTACGAGCAGTACTTC. The chain uses TRBV18 and TRBJ2-7, with D tentatively TRBD2 (6 bases). The CDR3 loop spans 13 amino acids. V was clipped by 0 bases and J by 3 bases, with 6 bases between them. Germline CDR1 and CDR2: KGHSH and LQKENI.